The source of this TCR beta chain is a study of blood T cell repertoires in COVID-19. About the research overall: Material from acute and convalescent COVID-19 was sourced from the United States, Italy and Spain. From T cells, B-cell-depleted T cells, or PBMCs came the material, which was cDNA or gDNA.

The V and J ends lost 1 base and 1 base respectively, with 16 bases between them. Germline assignment: CDR1 SGHVS and CDR2 FQNEAQ. The CDR3 is 17 residues long. As processed by the authors: It was from reference gene primer amplification that nucleated cell counts were estimated. The assay was immunoSEQ multiplex PCR, and TCRdb's table has in-frame clones only and misses some. V and J calls and clone size come straight from that table; D and trimming were deduced from the DNA. The sample has under 200,000 clones; around four fifths are singletons. The rearrangement links TRBV7-8 to TRBJ1-1; D not resolved. The clonotype originates from a man aged 65 to 85 with acute or convalescent COVID-19. The sample comprised peripheral blood. The CDR3 coding sequence is TGTGCCAGCAGCTTAGGCGCCCGCAAAGTGAGGAACACTGAAGCTTTCTTT. This gives the protein CASSLGARKVRNTEAFF.